This TCR beta chain was obtained from a study of tumor and adjacent non-tumor tissue in lung cancer (dated by TCRdb to 2016 to 2018). With regard to the full study: Of the cohort, roughly 12 patients had adenocarcinoma, 2 had squamous cell carcinoma and 1 had small cell lung cancer. Among the roughly 15 patients, ages ranged from about 30 to 85 years, approximately 10 were men and 5 were women, and disease was TNM stage I to III. A total of 95 million to 150 million productive TCRbeta reads were generated by sequencing, corresponding to an average of around 4 million reads per sample. The study compared bulk TCRbeta repertoires between lung tumor tissue and matched distant non-tumor lung tissue from 15 or so lung cancer patients. TCRbeta CDR3 sequencing was performed on 25 to 30 paired specimens, with one tumor sample and one normal lung sample collected per patient.

RNA was isolated from bulk, unsorted tissue, and RNA quality was assessed with a NanoDrop ND-1000 and an Agilent 2100. Donors were newly diagnosed lung cancer patients admitted for thoracic surgery in China between August and November 2014, without prior chemotherapy. Patients who had received previous radiotherapy or chemotherapy, or who had another concurrent cancer, were excluded from the study. Surgical tissue pieces of 1-2 cm3 were preserved in RNAlater solution and were kept at -80 degrees C until use. With respect to this clonotype: The antigen this receptor binds is unknown. A read error may be the cause here, since a much bigger clone is one base away.

Library prep was done by multiplex PCR. Instrument used: Illumina HiSeq 2500. TCRbeta libraries were constructed through three rounds of nested PCR with primers (Table S4) according to protocols adapted from ARM-PCR. Before sequencing, PCR products of 200-500 bp were cut from the gel and purified using the QIAquick gel extraction kit. From the authors' description of their analysis: Reads were cleaned using Trimmomatic, were merged into complete CDR3 sequences using FLASH, and were assigned to V(D)J germline segments using MiTCR. VDJtools was used to compute clonal diversity as the inverse Simpson's index. In-frame sequences lacking a premature stop codon were counted as productive reads. TCRdb reworked the public reads: Q25 trimming with fastp, MiXCR clone assembly, productive beta chains retained. Here each entry gathers all rows of one CDR3 protein and keeps the most common genes and DNA. TCRdb assigned the V and J calls; the authors' analysis was not used. The sample table contains about 200,000 distinct CDR3 sequences; only one count was recorded for around 70% of them. Of the sample, around 27% falls within the top ten clones.

Study-wide findings and limitations: Younger patients had significantly higher TCR diversity, and higher tumor TCR diversity was associated with shorter overall and disease-free survival. Neither the sequencing platform nor unique molecular identifiers are named or mentioned anywhere in the methods. Because peripheral blood was not sequenced, the blood TCRbeta repertoires of the lung cancer patients in the study went unexamined. The cohort had only around 15 patients, and the authors noted that larger samples and more detailed clinical data are needed. Tumor tissue showed significantly greater TCR diversity (inverse Simpson) than normal lung tissue (approximately 400 vs 170, P = 0.0075, Mann-Whitney U test). The top 100 clones made up a significantly larger cumulative share of the repertoire in normal lung than in tumor tissue.

V loses 5 bases at its end and J loses 3 bases; junction bases beyond the gene matches: 9. Per the germline V gene, MNHEY is the CDR1 and SVGAGI is the CDR2. The CDR3 has 15 amino acids, counting the end cysteine and phenylalanine. Only the CDR3 DNA stays, 45 bases, in frame from base 1. This receptor was identified in a man aged 55 to 70 with non-small cell lung cancer. Sequencing was performed on lung tumor tissue. Here the chain combines TRBV6-5 and TRBJ2-7, and 8 bases in between align with TRBD1. CDR3 sequence: CASSHLDREYYEQYF. The nucleotide sequence reads TGTGCCAGCAGTCACCTGGACAGGGAGTACTACGAGCAGTACTTC.